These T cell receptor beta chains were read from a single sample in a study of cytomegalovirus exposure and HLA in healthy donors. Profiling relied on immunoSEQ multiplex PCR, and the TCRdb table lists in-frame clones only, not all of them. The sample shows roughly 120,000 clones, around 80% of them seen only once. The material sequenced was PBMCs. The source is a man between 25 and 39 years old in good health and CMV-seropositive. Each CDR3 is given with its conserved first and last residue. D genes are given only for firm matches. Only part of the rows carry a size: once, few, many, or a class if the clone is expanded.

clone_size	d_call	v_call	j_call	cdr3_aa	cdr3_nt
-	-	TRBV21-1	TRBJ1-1	CASSKSPQGKNTEAFF	TGTGCCAGCAGCAAAAGCCCTCAGGGAAAGAACACTGAAGCTTTCTTT
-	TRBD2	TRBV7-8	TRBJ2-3	CASSLGPGGRTDTQYF	TGTGCCAGCAGCTTAGGGCCGGGGGGGCGGACAGATACGCAGTATTTT
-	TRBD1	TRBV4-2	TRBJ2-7	CASSQGQGDEQYF	TGTGCCAGCAGCCAAGGACAGGGGGACGAGCAGTACTTC
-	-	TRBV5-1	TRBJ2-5	CASSLAWGQETQYF	TGCGCCAGCAGCTTGGCCTGGGGGCAGGAGACCCAGTACTTC
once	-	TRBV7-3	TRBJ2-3	CASSLGAAASTDTQYF	TGTGCCAGCAGCCTTGGGGCTGCCGCTAGCACAGATACGCAGTATTTT
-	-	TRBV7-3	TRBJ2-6	CATEQGPGANVLTF	TGTGCCACCGAGCAGGGGCCTGGGGCCAACGTCCTGACTTTC
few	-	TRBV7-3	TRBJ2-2	CASSIKQARTGELFF	TGTGCCAGCAGCATAAAACAGGCTCGCACCGGGGAGCTGTTTTTT
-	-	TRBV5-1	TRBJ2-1	CASSHEPGLGEQFF	TGCGCCAGCAGCCACGAGCCAGGGCTTGGTGAGCAGTTCTTC
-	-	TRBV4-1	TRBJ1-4	CASSITYGTNEKLFF	TGCGCCAGCAGCATCACCTACGGAACTAATGAAAAACTGTTTTTT
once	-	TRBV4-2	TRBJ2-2	CASSQQLTGELFF	TGTGCCAGCAGCCAACAATTGACCGGGGAGCTGTTTTTT
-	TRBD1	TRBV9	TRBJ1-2	CASSAGQGFGYTF	TGTGCCAGCAGCGCGGGACAGGGCTTTGGCTACACCTTC
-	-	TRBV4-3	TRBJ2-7	CASSQDSYAYEQYF	TGCGCCAGCAGCCAAGATTCCTACGCCTACGAGCAGTACTTC
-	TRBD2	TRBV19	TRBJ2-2	CASFGLANTGELFF	TGTGCCAGTTTCGGACTAGCAAACACCGGGGAGCTGTTTTTT
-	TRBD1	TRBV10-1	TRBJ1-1	CASSVDRVMNTEAFF	TGCGCCAGCAGTGTTGACAGGGTCATGAACACTGAAGCTTTCTTT
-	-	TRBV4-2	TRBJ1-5	CASSQDPQNSNQPQHF	TGTGCCAGCAGCCAAGATCCACAGAATAGCAATCAGCCCCAGCATTTT
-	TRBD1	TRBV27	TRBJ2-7	CASSLSPGTGYHEQYF	TGTGCCAGCAGTTTATCCCCCGGGACAGGGTACCACGAGCAGTACTTC
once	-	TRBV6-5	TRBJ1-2	CASSYSTGYGYTF	TGTGCCAGCAGTTACTCGACAGGCTATGGCTACACCTTC
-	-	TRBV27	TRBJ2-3	CASSFGPTDTQYF	TGTGCCAGCAGTTTTGGGCCAACAGATACGCAGTATTTT
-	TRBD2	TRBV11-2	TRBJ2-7	CASSSLAGGTYEQYF	TGTGCCAGCAGCTCTCTAGCGGGAGGGACTTACGAGCAGTACTTC
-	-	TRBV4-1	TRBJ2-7	CASSQGPKRGSYEQYF	TGCGCCAGCAGCCAAGGGCCCAAAAGGGGCTCCTACGAGCAGTACTTC
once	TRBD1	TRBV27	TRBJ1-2	CASSIIGTAHYGYTF	TGTGCCAGCAGCATAATAGGGACAGCCCATTATGGCTACACCTTC
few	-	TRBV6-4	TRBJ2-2	CASSEGATGELFF	TGTGCCAGCAGTGAGGGGGCCACCGGGGAGCTGTTTTTT
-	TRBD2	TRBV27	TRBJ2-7	CASSLRVPGLALYEQYF	TGTGCCAGCAGTTTAAGGGTACCGGGACTAGCGCTGTACGAGCAGTACTTC
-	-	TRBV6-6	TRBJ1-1	CASSKGQGMGHTEAFF	TGTGCCAGCAGTAAAGGGCAGGGTATGGGTCACACTGAAGCTTTCTTT
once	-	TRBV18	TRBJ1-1	CASSRNGAGAMNTEAFF	TGTGCCAGCTCCCGCAACGGGGCAGGGGCTATGAACACTGAAGCTTTCTTT
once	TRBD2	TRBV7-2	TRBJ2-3	CASSFTSGGPDTQYF	TGTGCCAGCAGCTTCACTAGCGGGGGCCCGGATACGCAGTATTTT
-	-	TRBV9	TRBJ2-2	CASSAGVLRELGTGELFF	TGTGCCAGCAGCGCGGGAGTCCTCCGGGAGTTGGGGACCGGGGAGCTGTTTTTT
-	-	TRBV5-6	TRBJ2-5	CASSLVWAGLETQYF	TGTGCCAGCAGCTTGGTTTGGGCGGGGCTGGAGACCCAGTACTTC